The entry below gives a single T cell receptor beta chain sequence along with its context. Its antigen remains unknown. A read error may account for a junction end that differs from germline. Germline CDR1 reads LGHNA; CDR2 reads YSLEER. There are 14 residues in the CDR3. In each sample, at least 6.5 million PBMCs were isolated. This sample was included in a study of blood T cells in healthy people across ages. Study information: Per every two T cells, about one barcoded beta molecule was captured by template switching. Notes on the study in general: The long-lived group displayed more naive CD4+ cells, plus higher diversity, than the aged donors did.

For the second PCR, which ran for 7 to 11 cycles, a sample-barcoded 5' primer and a J-beta primer mix were used. Every molecule of cDNA carried a tag from a template-switch adaptor with 12 random nucleotides. MiXCR, run by TCRdb on the 5' RACE reads, gives a single entry per CDR3 protein. The repertoire has approximately 800,000 distinct CDR3 sequences, 30% to 45% of them found once; the top ten carry approximately 13%. Sample: blood. The clonotype was recovered from a man in his late teens or twenties in good health. The gene calls are TRBV4-3 and TRBJ2-3, with D tentatively TRBD1 (5 bases). The CDR3 loop is CASSLGLSTGTQYF. CDR3 sequence (DNA): TGCGCCAGCTCACTTGGGCTAAGCACAGGTACGCAGTATTTT.